This TCR beta chain was retrieved from a study of T cell responses to AZD1222 COVID-19 vaccine. Overall study results and limits: Mostly white British, mostly female donors; authors suggested clonal diversity may be underestimated. The study sampled repertoires only after the peak T cell response. Nearly half of spike-specific TCRs reportedly target unmutated variant regions.

The CDR3 spans 16 residues. V lost 4 bases to trimming and J lost 9 bases; unmatched junction nucleotides: 12. Germline CDR1 SGHDN, CDR2 FVKESK. Regarding this clone: Its antigen is not known.

Profiled with immunoSEQ multiplex PCR; TCRdb holds only in-frame clones, not every one. The sample has over 130,000 clones; roughly nine tenths are singletons. Source: peripheral blood, taken 28 days after the second dose of the MenACWY control vaccine. V and J are TRBV14 and TRBJ1-5; 10 bases align to TRBD1. The sequence was obtained from an adult who received the MenACWY meningococcal vaccine as a control. The CDR3 DNA follows: TGTGCCAGCAGCCTTGGGACAGGGGCCGGCGTAGGGCCCCAGCATTTT. It translates to CASSLGTGAGVGPQHF.